The 6 T cell receptor beta chains listed next were all sequenced from one sample in a study of T-cell memory formation after mild COVID-19. TCRdb reprocessed the 5' RACE reads with MiXCR, giving one entry per CDR3 protein. The table shows nearly 250,000 distinct CDR3 sequences, with 15% to 17% occurring only once. Sequences were obtained from PBMCs or a T cell subset sorted from them (not recorded which). The source of these receptors is an adult woman who had mild COVID-19 (a few samples of this study predate the infection). Cell type and time point are not known.

This chain connects TRBV10-3 to TRBJ1-2, with TRBD1 matching 9 bases. The CDR3 is made up of 14 amino acids. Germline CDR1 reads ENHRY; CDR2 reads SYGVKD. The V segment lost 4 bases and the J segment 1 base; nucleotides outside the gene matches: 1. CDR3 loop: CAISGTGVNYGYTF. CDR3 nucleotide sequence: TGTGCCATCAGTGGGACAGGGGTTAACTATGGCTACACCTTC.

The chain links TRBV5-1 to TRBJ2-5, with 11 positions matching TRBD2. Germline values: CDR1 SGHRS, CDR2 YFSETQ. The CDR3 contains 16 residues. V dropped 5 bases and J dropped 2; count of bases not matched to a gene: 8. CDR3 in DNA: TGCGCCAGCAGTCGTGGACTAGCGGGCATACAAGAGACCCAGTACTTC. This encodes CASSRGLAGIQETQYF.

This clonotype was seen a few times. V and J are TRBV5-1 and TRBJ1-5; D may be TRBD1 (6 bases). The CDR3 has 15 residues. Trimming left V 4 bases short and J 0 bases short, with 11 bases between. Germline loops: CDR1 SGHRS, CDR2 YFSETQ. The CDR3 spells CASSPGTSSNQPQHF. CDR3 sequence (DNA): TGCGCCAGCAGCCCAGGGACAAGTAGCAATCAGCCCCAGCATTTT. Full variable domain (outside the CDR3, taken from reference TRBV5-1 and TRBJ1-5): KAGVTQTPRYLIKTRGQQVTLSCSPISGHRSVSWYQQTPGQGLQFLFEYFSETQRNKGNFPGRFSGRQFSNSRSEMNVSTLELGDSALYLCASSPGTSSNQPQHFGDGTRLSIL.

This clonotype was picked up many times. The V and J genes are TRBV7-2 and TRBJ1-1; D remains ambiguous. Germline lookup yields CDR1 SGHTA and CDR2 FQGNSA. The CDR3 consists of 14 residues. Trimming removed 6 bases from V and 2 bases from J, with 13 bases in between. The DNA of the CDR3 is TGTGCCAGCAGACCCCGGGTGGGTAACACTGAAGCTTTCTTT. Translating it yields CASRPRVGNTEAFF.

The CDR3 is CASSEGTAPGGYGEQYF. The DNA for the CDR3 is TGCGCCAGCAGCGAAGGGACAGCCCCCGGCGGCTACGGGGAGCAGTACTTC. V usage is TRBV4-1 and J usage is TRBJ2-7, with 7 bases that match TRBD1. V shed 5 bases and J 7 bases; nucleotides not matched to a gene: 20. Germline V gene data show CDR1 as MGHRA and CDR2 as YSYEKL. The CDR3 covers 17 residues.

In its sample, this clonotype was seen a few times. The chain has TRBV4-3 and TRBJ2-2; no clear D gene. The CDR3 spans 14 residues. V was cut by 0 bases and J by 6 bases, with 8 bases left in between. CDR1 is LGHNA and CDR2 is YSLEER in the germline V gene. CDR3 DNA: TGCGCCAGCAGCCAAGAACGAAGGGCCGGGGAGCTGTTTTTT. This translates into CASSQERRAGELFF.